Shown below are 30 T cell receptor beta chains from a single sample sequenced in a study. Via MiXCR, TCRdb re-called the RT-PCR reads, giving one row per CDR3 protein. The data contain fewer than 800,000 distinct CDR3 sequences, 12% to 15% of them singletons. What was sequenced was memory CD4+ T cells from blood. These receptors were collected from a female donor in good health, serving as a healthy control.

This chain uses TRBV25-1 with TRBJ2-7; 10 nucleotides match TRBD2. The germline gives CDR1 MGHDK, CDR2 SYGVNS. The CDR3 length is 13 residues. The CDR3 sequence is CEICLAGAGEQYF. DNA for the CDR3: TGTGAAATTTGTCTAGCGGGAGCCGGTGAGCAGTACTTC.

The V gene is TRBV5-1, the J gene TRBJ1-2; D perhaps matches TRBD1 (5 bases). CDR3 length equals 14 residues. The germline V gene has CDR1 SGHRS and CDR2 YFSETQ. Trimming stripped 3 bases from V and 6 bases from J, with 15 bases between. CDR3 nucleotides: TGCGCCAGCAGCTCCGCCTTGGGGGGAAATGGCTACACCTTC. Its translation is CASSSALGGNGYTF. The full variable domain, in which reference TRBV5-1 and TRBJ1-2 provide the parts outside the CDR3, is KAGVTQTPRYLIKTRGQQVTLSCSPISGHRSVSWYQQTPGQGLQFLFEYFSETQRNKGNFPGRFSGRQFSNSRSEMNVSTLELGDSALYLCASSSALGGNGYTFGSGTRLTVV.

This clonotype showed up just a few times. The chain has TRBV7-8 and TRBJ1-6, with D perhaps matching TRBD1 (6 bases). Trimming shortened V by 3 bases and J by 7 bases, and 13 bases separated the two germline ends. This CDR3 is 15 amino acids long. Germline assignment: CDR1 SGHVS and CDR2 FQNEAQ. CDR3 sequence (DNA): TGTGCCAGCAGCTTCCGGACAGCAACGAATTCACCCCTCCACTTT. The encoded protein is CASSFRTATNSPLHF.

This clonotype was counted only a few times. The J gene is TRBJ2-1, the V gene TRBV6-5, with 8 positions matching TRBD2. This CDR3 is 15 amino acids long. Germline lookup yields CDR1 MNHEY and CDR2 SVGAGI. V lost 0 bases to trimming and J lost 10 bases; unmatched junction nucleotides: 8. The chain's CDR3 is CASSYSGTRGEEQFF. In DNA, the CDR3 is TGTGCCAGCAGTTACTCCGGGACTAGGGGGGAAGAGCAGTTCTTC.

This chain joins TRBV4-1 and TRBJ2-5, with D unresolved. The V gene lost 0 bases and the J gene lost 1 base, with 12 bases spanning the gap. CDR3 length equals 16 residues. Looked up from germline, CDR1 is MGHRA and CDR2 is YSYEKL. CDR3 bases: TGCGCCAGCAGCCAAGATGGACGGCACACCCAAGAGACCCAGTACTTC. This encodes CASSQDGRHTQETQYF.

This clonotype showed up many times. CDR3: CSASEAGGQDTQYF. CDR3 DNA: TGCAGTGCTAGTGAAGCGGGGGGCCAGGATACGCAGTATTTT. This chain connects TRBV20-1 to TRBJ2-3, with TRBD2 matching over 9 bases. Losses at the gene ends were 3 bases for V and 6 bases for J; bases not matched to a gene: 7. Germline assignment: CDR1 DFQATT and CDR2 SNEGSKA (reference sequence). The CDR3 is 14 amino acids.

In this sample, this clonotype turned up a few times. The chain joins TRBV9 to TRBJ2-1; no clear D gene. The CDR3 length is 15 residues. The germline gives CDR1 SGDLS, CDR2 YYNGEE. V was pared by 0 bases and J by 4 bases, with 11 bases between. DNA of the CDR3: TGTGCCAGCAGCGTAGACCCTGCGGTTTACAATGAGCAGTTCTTC. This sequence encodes CASSVDPAVYNEQFF.

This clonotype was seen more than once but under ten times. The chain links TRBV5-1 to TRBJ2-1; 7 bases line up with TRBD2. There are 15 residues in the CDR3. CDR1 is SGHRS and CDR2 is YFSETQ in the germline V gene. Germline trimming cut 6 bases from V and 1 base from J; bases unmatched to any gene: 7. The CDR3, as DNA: TGCGCCAGCACAACCTCGGGGGGTTCCTACAATGAGCAGTTCTTC. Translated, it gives CASTTSGGSYNEQFF.

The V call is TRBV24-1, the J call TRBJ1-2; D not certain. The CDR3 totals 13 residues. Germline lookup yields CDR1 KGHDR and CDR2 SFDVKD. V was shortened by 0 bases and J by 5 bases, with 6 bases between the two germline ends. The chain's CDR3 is CATSDLSGYGYTF. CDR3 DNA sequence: TGTGCCACCAGTGATTTGTCGGGGTATGGCTACACCTTC.

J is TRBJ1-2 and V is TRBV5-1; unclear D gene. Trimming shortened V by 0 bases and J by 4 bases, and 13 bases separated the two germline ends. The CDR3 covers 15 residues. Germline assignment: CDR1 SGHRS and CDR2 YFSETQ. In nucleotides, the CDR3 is TGCGCCAGCAGCTTGGGAGGTGCAGAGGGCTATGGCTACACCTTC. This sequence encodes CASSLGGAEGYGYTF.

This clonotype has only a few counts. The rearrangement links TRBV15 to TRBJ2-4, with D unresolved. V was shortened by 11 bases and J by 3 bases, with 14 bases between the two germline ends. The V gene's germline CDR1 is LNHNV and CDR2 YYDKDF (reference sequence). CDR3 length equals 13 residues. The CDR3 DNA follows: TGTGCCCCTAACGGCCGAAACAAAAACATTCAGTACTTC. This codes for CAPNGRNKNIQYF.

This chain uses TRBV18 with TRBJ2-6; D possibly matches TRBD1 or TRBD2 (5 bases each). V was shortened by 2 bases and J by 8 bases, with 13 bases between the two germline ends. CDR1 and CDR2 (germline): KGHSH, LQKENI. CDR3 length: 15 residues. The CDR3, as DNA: TGTGCCAGCTCACCATCAAGCAGGGAGACCAACGTCCTGACTTTC. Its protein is CASSPSSRETNVLTF.

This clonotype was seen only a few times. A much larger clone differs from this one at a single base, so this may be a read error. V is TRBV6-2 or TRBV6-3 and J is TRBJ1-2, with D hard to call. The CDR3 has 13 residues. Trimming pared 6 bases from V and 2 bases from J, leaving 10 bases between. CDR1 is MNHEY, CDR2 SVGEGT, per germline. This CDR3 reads CASSPHGNYGYTF. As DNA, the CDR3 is TGTGCCAGCAGCCCACACGGGAACTATGGCTACACCTTC.

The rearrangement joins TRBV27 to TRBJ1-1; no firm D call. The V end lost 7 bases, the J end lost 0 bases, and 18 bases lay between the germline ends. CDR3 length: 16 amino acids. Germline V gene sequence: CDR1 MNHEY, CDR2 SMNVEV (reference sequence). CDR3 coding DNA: TGTGCCAGCACCCCCCGAGGCGGAGGACTGAACACTGAAGCTTTCTTT. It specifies CASTPRGGGLNTEAFF.

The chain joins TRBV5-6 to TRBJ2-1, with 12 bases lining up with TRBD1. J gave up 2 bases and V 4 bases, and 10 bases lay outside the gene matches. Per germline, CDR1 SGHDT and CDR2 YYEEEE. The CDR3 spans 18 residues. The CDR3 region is CASSPPGQGALPYNEQFF. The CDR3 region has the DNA TGTGCCAGCAGCCCTCCGGGACAGGGGGCGCTGCCCTACAATGAGCAGTTCTTC.

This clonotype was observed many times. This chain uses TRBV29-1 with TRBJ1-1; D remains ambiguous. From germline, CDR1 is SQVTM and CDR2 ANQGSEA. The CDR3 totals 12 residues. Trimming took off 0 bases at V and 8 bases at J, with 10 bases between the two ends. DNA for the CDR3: TGCAGCGTTGAAGACCCCGGGAGAGAAGCTTTCTTT. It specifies CSVEDPGREAFF. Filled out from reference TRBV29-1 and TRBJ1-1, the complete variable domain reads SAVISQKPSRDICQRGTSLTIQCQVDSQVTMMFWYRQQPGQSLTLIATANQGSEATYESGFVIDKFPISRPNLTFSTLTVSNMSPEDSSIYLCSVEDPGREAFFGQGTRLTVV.

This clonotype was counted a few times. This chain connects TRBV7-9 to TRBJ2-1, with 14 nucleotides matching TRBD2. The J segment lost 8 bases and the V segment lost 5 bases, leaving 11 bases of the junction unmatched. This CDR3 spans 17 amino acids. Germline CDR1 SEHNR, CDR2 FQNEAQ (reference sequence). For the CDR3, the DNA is TGTGCCAGCAGCCTAGGGACTAGCGGGAGTTTTCGTGATGAGCAGTTCTTC. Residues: CASSLGTSGSFRDEQFF.

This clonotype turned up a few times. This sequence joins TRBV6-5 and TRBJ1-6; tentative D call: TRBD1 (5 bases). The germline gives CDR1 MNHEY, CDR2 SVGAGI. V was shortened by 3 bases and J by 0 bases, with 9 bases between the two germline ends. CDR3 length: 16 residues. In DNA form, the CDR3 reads TGTGCCAGCAGTTATGCCGGGGGCTCCTATAATTCACCCCTCCACTTT. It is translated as CASSYAGGSYNSPLHF.

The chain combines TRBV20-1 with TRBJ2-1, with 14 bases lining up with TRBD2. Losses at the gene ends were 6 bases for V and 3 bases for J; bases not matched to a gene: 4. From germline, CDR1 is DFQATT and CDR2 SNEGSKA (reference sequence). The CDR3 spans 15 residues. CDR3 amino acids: CSAMGLAGVYNEQFF. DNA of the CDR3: TGCAGTGCCATGGGACTAGCGGGAGTCTACAATGAGCAGTTCTTC.

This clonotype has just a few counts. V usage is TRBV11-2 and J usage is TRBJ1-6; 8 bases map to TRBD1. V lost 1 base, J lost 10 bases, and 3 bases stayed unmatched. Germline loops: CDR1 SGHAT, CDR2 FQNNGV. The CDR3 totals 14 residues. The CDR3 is CASSLARGLSPLHF. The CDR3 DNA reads TGTGCCAGCAGCTTAGCCAGGGGGCTGTCACCCCTCCACTTT.

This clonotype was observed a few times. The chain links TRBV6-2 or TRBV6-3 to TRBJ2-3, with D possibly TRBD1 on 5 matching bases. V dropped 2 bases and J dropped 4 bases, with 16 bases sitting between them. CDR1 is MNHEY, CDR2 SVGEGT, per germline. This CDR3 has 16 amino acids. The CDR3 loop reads CASSYGAALPADTQYF. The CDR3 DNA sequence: TGTGCCAGCAGTTACGGGGCGGCCTTACCGGCAGATACGCAGTATTTT.

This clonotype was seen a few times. CDR3 residues: CASVLGGSRNEQFF. The CDR3 DNA follows: TGTGCCAGCGTTCTAGGCGGGAGTCGGAATGAGCAGTTCTTC. This rearrangement joins TRBV6-2 or TRBV6-3 to TRBJ2-1; 7 bases are a match to TRBD2. V shed 8 bases and J 7 bases; nucleotides not matched to a gene: 11. CDR1 is MNHEY, CDR2 SVGEGT, per germline. CDR3 size: 14 residues.

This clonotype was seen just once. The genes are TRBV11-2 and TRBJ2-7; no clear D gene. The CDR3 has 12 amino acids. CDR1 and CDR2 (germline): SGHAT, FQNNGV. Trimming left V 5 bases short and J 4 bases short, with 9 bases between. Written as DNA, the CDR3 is TGTGCCAGCAGCGTCTCCGTTTACGAGCAGTACTTC. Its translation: CASSVSVYEQYF.

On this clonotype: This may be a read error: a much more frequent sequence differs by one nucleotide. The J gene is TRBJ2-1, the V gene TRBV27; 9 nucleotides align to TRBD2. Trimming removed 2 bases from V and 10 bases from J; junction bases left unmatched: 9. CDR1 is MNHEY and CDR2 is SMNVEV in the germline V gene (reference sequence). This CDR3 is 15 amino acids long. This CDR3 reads CASSLLSSGDYEQFF. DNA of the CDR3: TGTGCCAGCAGTTTACTGTCTAGCGGGGACTACGAGCAGTTCTTC.

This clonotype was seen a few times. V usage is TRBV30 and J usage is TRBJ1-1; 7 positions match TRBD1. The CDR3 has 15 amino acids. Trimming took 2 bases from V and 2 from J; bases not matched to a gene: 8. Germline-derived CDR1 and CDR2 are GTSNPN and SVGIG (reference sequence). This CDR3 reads CAWSPDDRVNTEAFF. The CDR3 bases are TGTGCCTGGAGTCCGGACGACAGGGTAAACACTGAAGCTTTCTTT.

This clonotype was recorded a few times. CDR3 sequence reads: CATSGPGLSSYNEQFF. CDR3 nucleotide sequence: TGTGCCACCAGTGGGCCCGGATTGAGCTCCTACAATGAGCAGTTCTTC. This chain links TRBV24-1 with TRBJ2-1; D is undetermined. Trimming removed 5 bases at V and 0 bases at J, with 13 bases between. The CDR3 sequence is 16 residues long. Germline CDR1 reads KGHDR; CDR2 reads SFDVKD.

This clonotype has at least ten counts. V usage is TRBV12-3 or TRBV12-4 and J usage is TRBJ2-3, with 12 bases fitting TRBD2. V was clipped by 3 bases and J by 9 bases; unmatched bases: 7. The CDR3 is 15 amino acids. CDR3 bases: TGTGCCAGCAGTTTGCTAGCGGGAGGGCCAGGGACGCAGTATTTT. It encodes CASSLLAGGPGTQYF.

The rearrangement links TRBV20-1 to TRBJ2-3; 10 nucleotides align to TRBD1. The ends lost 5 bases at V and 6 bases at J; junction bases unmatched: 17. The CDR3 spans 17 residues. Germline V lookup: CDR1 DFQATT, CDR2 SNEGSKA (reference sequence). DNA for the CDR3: TGCAGTGCTGAAGCCATATCCGGGACAGGGGTGTCTGATACGCAGTATTTT. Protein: CSAEAISGTGVSDTQYF.

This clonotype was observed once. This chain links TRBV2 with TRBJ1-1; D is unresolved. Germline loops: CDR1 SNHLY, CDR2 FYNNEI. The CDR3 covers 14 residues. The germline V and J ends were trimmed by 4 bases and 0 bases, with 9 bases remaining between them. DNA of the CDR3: TGTGCCAGCAGTGTCGGGCCGGTGAACACTGAAGCTTTCTTT. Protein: CASSVGPVNTEAFF.

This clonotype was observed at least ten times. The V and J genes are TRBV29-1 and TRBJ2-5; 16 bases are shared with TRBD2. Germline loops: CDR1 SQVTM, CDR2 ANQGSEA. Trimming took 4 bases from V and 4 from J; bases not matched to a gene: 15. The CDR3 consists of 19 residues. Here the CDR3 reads CSVVANPGTSGRAGETQYF. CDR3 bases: TGCAGCGTTGTTGCTAATCCCGGGACTAGCGGGAGGGCTGGAGAGACCCAGTACTTC.